These 13 T cell receptor beta chains share one sample of origin, sequenced in a study of a mutant IDH1 vaccine in newly diagnosed glioma. Stated time point: week 35, safety follow-up. Each vaccine dose was 300 ug of mutant IDH1 20-mer peptide, with topical imiquimod. Profiling relied on immunoSEQ multiplex PCR, and the TCRdb table lists in-frame clones only, not all of them. The top ten hold about 2% of the sample, which has tens of thousands of clones, around 87% seen once. Their antigens remain unidentified. Sequences were derived from PBMCs, sampled from a glioma patient whose treatment included an IDH1 peptide vaccine. The receptors derive from a man between 25 and 39 years old with glioma.

As to this clone: This sample includes further DNA sequences coding for the same CDR3. This chain connects TRBV29-1 to TRBJ1-1; D is ambiguous. Deletions cut 3 bases from V and 9 bases from J, with 11 bases between. The CDR3 spans 11 residues. Per germline, CDR1 SQVTM and CDR2 ANQGSEA. The CDR3 reads CSVDVGEQAFF. CDR3 nucleotides: TGCAGCGTTGATGTTGGGGAGCAAGCTTTCTTT.

This rearrangement joins TRBV11-1 to TRBJ1-6; no definite D call. V was trimmed by 1 base and J by 10 bases, leaving 5 bases between them. Germline CDR1 and CDR2: SGHAT and FQDESV (reference sequence). The CDR3 is 12 amino acids. CDR3 loop: CASSLGRSPLHF. The CDR3 DNA follows: TGTGCCAGCAGCTTAGGAAGATCACCCCTCCACTTT.

The gene calls are TRBV7-8 and TRBJ2-1; 7 bases fit TRBD2. CDR1 and CDR2 from the germline V gene are SGHVS and FQNEAQ. J lost 6 bases, V lost 4 bases, and 6 bases had no gene match. This CDR3 has 14 amino acids. CDR3 nucleotide sequence: TGTGCCAGCAGCTGGGAAGCGGGGTTCAATGAGCAGTTCTTC. Protein product: CASSWEAGFNEQFF.

The gene calls are TRBV7-9 and TRBJ1-1; D perhaps matches TRBD1 (6 bases). The V gene lost 6 bases and the J gene lost 4 bases, with 15 bases spanning the gap. CDR1 and CDR2 from the germline V gene are SEHNR and FQNEAQ (reference sequence). The CDR3 is 14 residues long. CDR3 loop: CASRQGRGSTEAFF. The CDR3 DNA follows: TGTGCCAGCAGGCAGGGGCGGGGGAGCACTGAAGCTTTCTTT. The entire variable domain, with the rest obtained from reference TRBV7-9 and TRBJ1-1, is as follows: DTGVSQNPRHKITKRGQNVTFRCDPISEHNRLYWYRQTLGQGPEFLTYFQNEAQLEKSRLLSDRFSAERPKGSFSTLEIQRTEQGDSAMYLCASRQGRGSTEAFFGQGTRLTVV.

The chain couples TRBV9 to TRBJ2-5; 7 bases fit TRBD1. The CDR3 has 14 amino acids. The junction had 6 bases not matched to a gene; V was cut back by 3 bases and J by 4 bases. Germline CDR1 SGDLS, CDR2 YYNGEE. The CDR3 coding sequence is TGTGCCAGCAGCGACGCTCGACAGGGAGAGACCCAGTACTTC. As protein: CASSDARQGETQYF.

V usage is TRBV2 and J usage is TRBJ1-5; maybe TRBD1 (5 bases). The V gene's germline CDR1 is SNHLY and CDR2 FYNNEI. The CDR3 contains 15 residues. V was clipped by 6 bases and J by 4 bases, with 16 bases between them. CDR3 coding DNA: TGTGCCAGCAGGCGTGATGGGGGATCGAATCAGCCCCAGCATTTT. Protein product: CASRRDGGSNQPQHF.

This clone has only a few counts. The chain recombines TRBV27 with TRBJ1-1, with D unresolved. The germline V gene encodes CDR1 MNHEY and CDR2 SMNVEV (reference sequence). This CDR3 has 14 residues. Trimming removed 6 bases at V and 1 base at J, with 12 bases between. The CDR3 region has the DNA TGTGCCAGCAGCAAAAGACCAGGGAACACTGAAGCTTTCTTT. Translation gives CASSKRPGNTEAFF.

The chain joins TRBV6-1 to TRBJ2-3, with D possibly matching TRBD2 (6 bases). V was cut by 4 bases and J by 4 bases, with 12 bases left in between. This CDR3 is built from 14 residues. Germline-derived CDR1 and CDR2 are MNHNS and SASEGT. For the CDR3, the DNA is TGTGCCAGCAGTGGCACGGGAGAGGCAGATACGCAGTATTTT. Encoded protein: CASSGTGEADTQYF.

V is TRBV5-8 and J is TRBJ1-1; TRBD1 matches at 7 bases. Trimming took 5 bases from V and 8 from J; bases not matched to a gene: 9. The CDR3 has 13 amino acids. Per the germline V gene, CDR1 is SGHTS and CDR2 is YDEGEE. The CDR3 spells CASRRPTGSEAFF. CDR3 sequence (DNA): TGTGCCAGCAGGAGACCGACAGGGAGCGAAGCTTTCTTT.

The chain uses TRBV10-3 and TRBJ1-1; D unclear. Trimming stripped 7 bases from V and 1 base from J, with 13 bases between. Per germline, CDR1 ENHRY and CDR2 SYGVKD. The CDR3 covers 14 residues. The CDR3, as DNA: TGTGCCATCACCCCCCAGCAGACGAACACTGAAGCTTTCTTT. Its translation is CAITPQQTNTEAFF.

The chain uses TRBV28 and TRBJ2-2; 8 bases are a match to TRBD2. V lost 6 bases to trimming and J lost 5 bases; unmatched junction nucleotides: 8. Germline loops: CDR1 MDHEN, CDR2 SYDVKM. The CDR3 extends over 15 amino acids. CDR3 sequence reads: CASRLPAGDTGELFF. In DNA, the CDR3 is TGTGCCAGCAGGTTACCAGCGGGAGATACCGGGGAGCTGTTTTTT.

The V gene is TRBV7-9, the J gene TRBJ2-5; D perhaps matches TRBD2 (5 bases). Trimming took off 1 base at V and 13 bases at J, with 13 bases between the two ends. Germline values: CDR1 SEHNR, CDR2 FQNEAQ (reference sequence). There are 12 residues in the CDR3. CDR3 in DNA: TGTGCCAGCAGCTTAGATGCGGGTCCCCGGTACTTC. As protein: CASSLDAGPRYF.

The chain uses TRBV27 and TRBJ1-2, with D perhaps matching TRBD1 (5 bases). CDR1 is MNHEY, CDR2 SMNVEV, per germline (reference sequence). V lost 1 base and J lost 2, with 11 bases in between. The CDR3 covers 15 residues. The CDR3 loop reads CASSLLGDFNYGYTF. In DNA form, the CDR3 reads TGTGCCAGCAGTTTATTAGGGGATTTCAACTATGGCTACACCTTC.